This entry lists 17 T cell receptor beta chains sequenced from one sample in a study of healthy donors' naive CD4 and CD8 T cells. TCR libraries were built from approximately 0.45 ug of total RNA by linear amplification. TCRdb used MiXCR to reprocess the reads, holding one entry per CDR3 protein. The table has around 180,000 distinct CDR3 sequences, 65% to 75% seen once. Sample: naive CD4+ and CD8+ T cells sorted from blood, pooled from several donors. Source of these receptors: a pool of human donors in good health; the sample pools cells from several healthy donors.

The rearrangement uses TRBV28 and TRBJ1-1, with D uncertain. The CDR3 consists of 14 residues. Germline-derived CDR1 and CDR2 are MDHEN and SYDVKM. The V and J ends lost 1 base and 1 base respectively, with 7 bases between them. The CDR3 nucleotides are TGTGCCAGCAGTTTATCTTCTGAGAACACTGAAGCTTTCTTT. It codes for CASSLSSENTEAFF.

This clonotype was counted a few times. The CDR3 reads CSAAVRNTEAFF. The DNA of the CDR3 is TGCAGCGCTGCGGTCAGAAACACTGAAGCTTTCTTT. This chain connects TRBV29-1 to TRBJ1-1; D unclear. Germline CDR1 reads SQVTM; CDR2 reads ANQGSEA. V was trimmed by 7 bases and J by 2 bases, leaving 11 bases between them. The CDR3 contains 12 residues.

The V call is TRBV6-6, the J call TRBJ1-5, with unresolved D. Germline CDR1 reads MNHNY; CDR2 reads SVGAGI (reference sequence). The CDR3 runs 14 residues. Between the trimmed V and J ends, which lost 4 bases and 3 bases, there was a span of 10 bases. Here the CDR3 DNA reads TGTGCCAGCAGTTCCCGCGGATTCAATCAGCCCCAGCATTTT. As protein: CASSSRGFNQPQHF.

This chain joins TRBV29-1 and TRBJ2-5; 10 bases align to TRBD2. This CDR3 has 13 amino acids. The J segment lost 2 bases and the V segment lost 5 bases, leaving 2 bases of the junction unmatched. The germline gives CDR1 SQVTM, CDR2 ANQGSEA. The CDR3 nucleotides read TGCAGCGTTCAGACTAGCGGGCAAGAGACCCAGTACTTC. Amino acids: CSVQTSGQETQYF. Looking up the rest from reference TRBV29-1 and TRBJ2-5 gives the full variable domain: SAVISQKPSRDICQRGTSLTIQCQVDSQVTMMFWYRQQPGQSLTLIATANQGSEATYESGFVIDKFPISRPNLTFSTLTVSNMSPEDSSIYLCSVQTSGQETQYFGPGTRLLVL.

Concerning this clonotype itself: One junction end does not reproduce the germline sequence, and a read error may be involved. The chain couples TRBV5-1 to TRBJ2-3; 9 bases are shared with TRBD1. CDR1 SGHRS and CDR2 YFSETQ come from the germline V gene. There are 17 residues in the CDR3. The chain's CDR3 is CTSSLARGTGSTDTQYF. The CDR3 region has the DNA TGTACCAGCAGCTTGGCCCGGGGGACAGGGAGCACAGATACGCAGTATTTT.

The V gene is TRBV20-1, the J gene TRBJ2-3; D call uncertain. V lost 1 base and J lost 8, with 13 bases in between. The CDR3 consists of 13 residues. CDR1 is DFQATT, CDR2 SNEGSKA, per germline (reference sequence). This CDR3 is CSARGQSGGTQYF. CDR3 DNA: TGCAGTGCTAGAGGCCAGTCCGGCGGTACGCAGTATTTT.

The chain has TRBV29-1 and TRBJ2-1; 15 bases are a match to TRBD2. The CDR3 extends over 14 amino acids. Germline-derived CDR1 and CDR2 are SQVTM and ANQGSEA. Trimming cost V 4 bases and J 12 bases; bases outside gene matches: 7. CDR3 loop: CSVVLGLAGGGQFF. CDR3 in DNA: TGCAGCGTTGTACTGGGACTAGCGGGAGGCGGGCAGTTCTTC.

The chain links TRBV6-6 to TRBJ1-2; D ambiguous. This CDR3 is 10 amino acids long. CDR1 and CDR2 (germline): MNHNY, SVGAGI (reference sequence). Trimming cost V 2 bases and J 6 bases, with 1 base left between them. The CDR3 nucleotides are TGTGCCAGCAGTTACAATGGCTACACCTTC. It encodes CASSYNGYTF.

V and J are TRBV5-1 and TRBJ1-1; D unclear. Trimming took off 0 bases at V and 5 bases at J, with 8 bases between the two ends. The CDR3 has 13 residues. Germline V gene lookup returns CDR1 SGHRS and CDR2 YFSETQ. CDR3 region: CASSLVSATEAFF. As DNA, the CDR3 is TGCGCCAGCAGCTTGGTTTCTGCAACTGAAGCTTTCTTT.

The chain uses TRBV29-1 and TRBJ2-5; D not certain. Germline assignment: CDR1 SQVTM and CDR2 ANQGSEA. The V end was cut by 4 bases, the J end by 3 bases, with 9 bases between. CDR3 length equals 12 residues. The CDR3 is CSVAPGEETQYF. CDR3 coding DNA: TGCAGCGTTGCCCCAGGCGAAGAGACCCAGTACTTC. Together with reference TRBV29-1 and TRBJ2-5, the CDR3 gives the full variable domain: SAVISQKPSRDICQRGTSLTIQCQVDSQVTMMFWYRQQPGQSLTLIATANQGSEATYESGFVIDKFPISRPNLTFSTLTVSNMSPEDSSIYLCSVAPGEETQYFGPGTRLLVL.

V usage is TRBV20-1 and J usage is TRBJ2-1, with a possible D match to TRBD2 (6 bases). The length of the CDR3 is 11 residues. The germline CDR1 and CDR2 sequences are DFQATT and SNEGSKA (reference sequence). V was shortened by 8 bases and J by 5 bases, with 10 bases between the two germline ends. CDR3 region: CSPIADNEQFF. DNA of the CDR3: TGCAGTCCTATAGCGGACAATGAGCAGTTCTTC.

The chain employs TRBV29-1 and TRBJ1-1, with D uncertain. The CDR3 is 13 residues long. V was shortened by 6 bases and J by 4 bases, with 15 bases between the two germline ends. Germline CDR1 and CDR2: SQVTM and ANQGSEA. This CDR3 is CSVSPRLATEAFF. CDR3 sequence (DNA): TGCAGCGTCTCCCCCCGACTGGCCACTGAAGCTTTCTTT.

This clonotype showed up just once. V is TRBV6-2 or TRBV6-3 and J is TRBJ2-1; weak D call: TRBD1 (5 bases). CDR1 is MNHEY and CDR2 is SVGEGT in the germline V gene. The V end was cut by 2 bases, the J end by 4 bases, with 24 bases between. The CDR3 is 19 amino acids. The CDR3 nucleotides are TGTGCCAGCAGTTACGACAGCTTTCTCCGGAAATTCCAATACAATGAGCAGTTCTTC. As protein: CASSYDSFLRKFQYNEQFF.

J is TRBJ1-1 and V is TRBV5-4; D gene unclear. V dropped 4 bases and J dropped 2 bases, with 12 bases sitting between them. The germline V gene has CDR1 SGHNT and CDR2 YYREEE (reference sequence). This CDR3 is 14 amino acids long. The CDR3 loop reads CASSPASKNTEAFF. The CDR3 DNA sequence: TGTGCCAGCAGCCCCGCCAGCAAAAACACTGAAGCTTTCTTT.

This sequence joins TRBV12-3 or TRBV12-4 and TRBJ1-1; D is undetermined. The CDR3 extends over 13 amino acids. The ends were cut back, 8 bases at V and 3 bases at J, with 13 bases in the middle. The DNA of the CDR3 is TGTGCCAGCCGATCGGAGGGCGACACTGAAGCTTTCTTT. Encoded protein: CASRSEGDTEAFF.

The V gene is TRBV6-5, the J gene TRBJ1-1; D uncertain. Germline CDR1 and CDR2: MNHEY and SVGAGI. CDR3 length equals 12 residues. V lost 6 bases and J lost 3, with 8 bases in between. The CDR3 spells CASSRDDTEAFF. The CDR3 nucleotides are TGTGCCAGCAGCCGGGATGACACTGAAGCTTTCTTT.

V is TRBV27 and J is TRBJ1-6; D is undetermined. The CDR3 spans 17 residues. The V end was cut by 5 bases, the J end by 5 bases, with 19 bases between. Germline V lookup: CDR1 MNHEY, CDR2 SMNVEV (reference sequence). The CDR3 DNA is TGTGCCAGCAGTCCCCCCGCAGGTCCCGCCGATAATTCACCCCTCCACTTT. This codes for CASSPPAGPADNSPLHF.